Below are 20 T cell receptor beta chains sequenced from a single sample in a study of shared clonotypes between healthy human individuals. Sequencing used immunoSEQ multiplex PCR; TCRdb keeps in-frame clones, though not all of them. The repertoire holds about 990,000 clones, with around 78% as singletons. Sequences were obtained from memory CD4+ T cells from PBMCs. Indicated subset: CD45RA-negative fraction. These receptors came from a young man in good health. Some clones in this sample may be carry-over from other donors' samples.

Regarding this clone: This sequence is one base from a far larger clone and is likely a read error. CDR3 loop: CASSQKGNTEAFF. In DNA, the CDR3 is TGTGCCAGCAGCCAAAAGGGGAACACTGAAGCTTTCTTT. The V and J genes are TRBV6-1 and TRBJ1-1; D unresolved. CDR3 length: 13 amino acids. The V gene lost 6 bases and the J gene lost 1 base, with 9 bases spanning the gap. The germline V gene encodes CDR1 MNHNS and CDR2 SASEGT.

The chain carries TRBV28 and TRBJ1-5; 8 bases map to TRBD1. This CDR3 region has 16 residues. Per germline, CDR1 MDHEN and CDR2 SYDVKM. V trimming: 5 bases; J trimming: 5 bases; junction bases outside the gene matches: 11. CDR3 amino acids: CASSLLGRGQDQPQHF. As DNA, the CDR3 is TGTGCCAGCAGTCTCCTGGGCAGGGGGCAAGATCAGCCCCAGCATTTT.

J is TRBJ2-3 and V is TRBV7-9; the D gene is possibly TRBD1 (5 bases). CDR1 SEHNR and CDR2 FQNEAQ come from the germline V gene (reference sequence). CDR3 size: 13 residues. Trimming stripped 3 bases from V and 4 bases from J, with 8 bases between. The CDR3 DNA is TGTGCCAGCAGCTTCCAGGGCCCAGATACGCAGTATTTT. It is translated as CASSFQGPDTQYF. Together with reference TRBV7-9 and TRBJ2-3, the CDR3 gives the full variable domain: DTGVSQNPRHKITKRGQNVTFRCDPISEHNRLYWYRQTLGQGPEFLTYFQNEAQLEKSRLLSDRFSAERPKGSFSTLEIQRTEQGDSAMYLCASSFQGPDTQYFGPGTRLTVL.

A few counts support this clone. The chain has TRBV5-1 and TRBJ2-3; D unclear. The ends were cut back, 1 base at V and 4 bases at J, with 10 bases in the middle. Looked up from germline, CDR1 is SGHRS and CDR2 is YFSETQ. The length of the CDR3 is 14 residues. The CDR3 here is CASSLTISSDTQYF. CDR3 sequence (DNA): TGCGCCAGCAGCTTGACCATATCGTCAGATACGCAGTATTTT.

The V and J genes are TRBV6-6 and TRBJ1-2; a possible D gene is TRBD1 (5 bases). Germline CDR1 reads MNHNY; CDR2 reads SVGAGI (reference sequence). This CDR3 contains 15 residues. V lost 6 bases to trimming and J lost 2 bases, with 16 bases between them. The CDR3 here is CASSAALTVNYGYTF. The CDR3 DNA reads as TGTGCCAGCAGCGCGGCCCTGACAGTGAACTATGGCTACACCTTC.

CDR3 region: CASSLGPEREQETQYF. The CDR3 coding sequence is TGTGCCAGCAGTTTAGGGCCCGAGCGGGAGCAAGAGACCCAGTACTTC. The rearrangement joins TRBV27 to TRBJ2-5; TRBD2 matches at 8 bases. Trimming took 2 bases from V and 2 from J; bases not matched to a gene: 7. There are 16 residues in the CDR3. CDR1 and CDR2 (germline): MNHEY, SMNVEV (reference sequence).

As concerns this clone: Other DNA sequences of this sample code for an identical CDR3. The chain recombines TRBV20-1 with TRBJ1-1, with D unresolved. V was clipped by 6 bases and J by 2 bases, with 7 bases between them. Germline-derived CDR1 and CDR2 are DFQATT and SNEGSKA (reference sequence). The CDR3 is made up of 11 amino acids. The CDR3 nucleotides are TGCAGTGCGCCGGGCAACACTGAAGCTTTCTTT. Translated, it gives CSAPGNTEAFF.

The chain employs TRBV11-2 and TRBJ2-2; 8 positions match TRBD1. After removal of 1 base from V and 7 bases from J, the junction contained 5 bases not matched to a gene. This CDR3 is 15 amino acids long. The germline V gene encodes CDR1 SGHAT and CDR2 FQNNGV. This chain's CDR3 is CASSLAGGWGGELFF. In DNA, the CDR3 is TGTGCCAGCAGCTTAGCAGGGGGCTGGGGCGGGGAGCTGTTTTTT.

CDR3 DNA sequence: TGTGCCAGCAGCCAAGCTGAGCTGGGGTACAATGAGCAGTTCTTC. It yields the protein CASSQAELGYNEQFF. The V gene is TRBV4-2, the J gene TRBJ2-1; D unclear. The germline V and J ends were trimmed by 1 base and 4 bases, with 11 bases remaining between them. CDR3 size: 15 residues. Looked up from germline, CDR1 is LGHNA and CDR2 is YNFKEQ.

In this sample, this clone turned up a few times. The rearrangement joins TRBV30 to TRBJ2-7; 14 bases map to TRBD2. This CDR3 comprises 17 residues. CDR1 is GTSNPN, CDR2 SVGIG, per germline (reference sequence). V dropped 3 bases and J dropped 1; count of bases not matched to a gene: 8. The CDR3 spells CAWSRGTSGSLSYEQYF. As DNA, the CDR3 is TGTGCCTGGAGCCGCGGGACTAGCGGGAGTTTGTCCTACGAGCAGTACTTC.

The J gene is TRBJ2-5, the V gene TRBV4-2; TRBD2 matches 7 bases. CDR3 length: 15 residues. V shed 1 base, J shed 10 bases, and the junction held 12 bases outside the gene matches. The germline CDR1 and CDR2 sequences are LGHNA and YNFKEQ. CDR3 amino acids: CASSQGAAGREDQYF. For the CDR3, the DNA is TGTGCCAGCAGCCAAGGTGCAGCGGGAAGGGAGGACCAGTACTTC.

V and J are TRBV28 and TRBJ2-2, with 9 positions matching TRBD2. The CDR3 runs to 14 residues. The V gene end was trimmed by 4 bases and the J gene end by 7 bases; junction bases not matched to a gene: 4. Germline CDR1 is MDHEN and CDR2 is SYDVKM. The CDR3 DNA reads TGTGCCAGCAGTTCCGCGGGAGGGCTCGGGGAGCTGTTTTTT. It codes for CASSSAGGLGELFF.

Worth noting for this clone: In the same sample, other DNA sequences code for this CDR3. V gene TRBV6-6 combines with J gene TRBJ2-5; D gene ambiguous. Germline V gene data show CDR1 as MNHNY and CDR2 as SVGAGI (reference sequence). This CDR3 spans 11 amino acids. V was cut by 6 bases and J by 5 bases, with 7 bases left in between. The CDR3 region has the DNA TGTGCCAGCAGCCTTGGGGAGACCCAGTACTTC. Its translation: CASSLGETQYF.

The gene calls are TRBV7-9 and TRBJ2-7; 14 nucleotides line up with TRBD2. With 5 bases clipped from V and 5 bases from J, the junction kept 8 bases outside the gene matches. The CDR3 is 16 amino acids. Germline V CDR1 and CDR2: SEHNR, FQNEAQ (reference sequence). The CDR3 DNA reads TGTGCCAGCAGCCCACCGGGACTAGCGGGAGTTAACGAGCAGTACTTC. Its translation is CASSPPGLAGVNEQYF.

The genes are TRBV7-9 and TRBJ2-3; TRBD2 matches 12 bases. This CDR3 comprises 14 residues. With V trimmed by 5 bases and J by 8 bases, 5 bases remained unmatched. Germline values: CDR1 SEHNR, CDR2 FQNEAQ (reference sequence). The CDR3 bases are TGTGCCAGCAGCCCGGGACTAGCGGGTGCTACGCAGTATTTT. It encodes CASSPGLAGATQYF.

The CDR3 loop is CAWTVGDGNQPQHF. The CDR3 nucleotides are TGTGCCTGGACGGTGGGGGATGGCAATCAGCCCCAGCATTTT. This chain connects TRBV30 to TRBJ1-5; a possible D gene is TRBD1 (5 bases). Germline lookup yields CDR1 GTSNPN and CDR2 SVGIG (reference sequence). The CDR3 runs to 14 residues. The germline V and J ends were trimmed by 4 bases and 2 bases, with 12 bases remaining between them.

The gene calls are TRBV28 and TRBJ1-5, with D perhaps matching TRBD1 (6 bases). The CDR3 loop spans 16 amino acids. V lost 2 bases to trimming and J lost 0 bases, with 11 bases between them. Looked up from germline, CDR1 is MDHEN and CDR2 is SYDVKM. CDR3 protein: CASSLLQGNSNQPQHF. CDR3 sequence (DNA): TGTGCCAGCAGTTTACTCCAGGGGAATAGCAATCAGCCCCAGCATTTT.

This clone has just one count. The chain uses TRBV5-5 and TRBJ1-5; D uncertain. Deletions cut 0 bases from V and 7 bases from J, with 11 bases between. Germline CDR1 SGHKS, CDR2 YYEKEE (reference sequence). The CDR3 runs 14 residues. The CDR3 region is CASSLDPGYQPQHF. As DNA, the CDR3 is TGTGCCAGCAGCTTGGACCCCGGATACCAGCCCCAGCATTTT.

This CDR3 reads CAWSSGLAGGEQYF. The CDR3 nucleotides read TGTGCCTGGTCGTCTGGTCTAGCGGGAGGGGAGCAGTACTTC. The chain recombines TRBV30 with TRBJ2-5, with 12 bases fitting TRBD2. The CDR3 spans 14 residues. The V gene end was trimmed by 5 bases and the J gene end by 11 bases; junction bases not matched to a gene: 12. Per germline, CDR1 GTSNPN and CDR2 SVGIG (reference sequence). The complete variable domain, with remaining parts taken from reference TRBV30 and TRBJ2-5, reads SQTIHQWPATLVQPVGSPLSLECTVEGTSNPNLYWYRQAAGRGLQLLFYSVGIGQISSEVPQNLSASRPQDRQFILSSKKLLLSDSGFYLCAWSSGLAGGEQYFGPGTRLLVL.

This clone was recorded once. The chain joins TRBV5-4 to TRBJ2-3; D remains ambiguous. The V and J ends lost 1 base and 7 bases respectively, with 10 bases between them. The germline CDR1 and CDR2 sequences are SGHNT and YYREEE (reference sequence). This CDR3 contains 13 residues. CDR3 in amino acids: CASSLPSSHTQYF. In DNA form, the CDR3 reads TGTGCCAGCAGCTTGCCCTCTTCACATACGCAGTATTTT.